The clone carrying this T cell receptor beta chain has a handful of counts. V lost 5 bases to trimming and J lost 6 bases; unmatched junction nucleotides: 13. There are 16 residues in the CDR3. The V gene's germline CDR1 is MDHEN and CDR2 SYDVKM. The data are from a study of regulatory T cells in long-lasting Graves disease. Through Arm-PCR of CDR3 regions and iRepertoire HTBI primers, TCR beta libraries were built. Per the study methods: Analysis of the samples identified over 60 TRBV and 13 to 15 TRBJ segments. TCRdb used MiXCR to reprocess the multiplex PCR reads, holding one entry per CDR3 protein. The V and J calls follow TCRdb's processing rather than the paper's. The sample contains around 460,000 distinct CDR3 sequences, roughly 21% of which appear only once. Time point given: persistent/refractory GD, antithyroid drugs over 5 years with positive TRAb. The authors made the TCR library using RNA they extracted from PBMCs.

The receptor was isolated from a female donor with Graves disease. The sequencing used peripheral blood mononuclear cells (PBMCs), collected when the disease was refractory, from a patient treated with antithyroid drugs. The chain combines TRBV28 with TRBJ2-1; 7 positions agree with TRBD1. CDR3 sequence reads: CASSLRQGLPGNEQFF. The CDR3 nucleotides are TGTGCCAGCAGTCTACGACAGGGCTTACCTGGCAATGAGCAGTTCTTC.